These 26 T cell receptor beta chains originate from one sample sequenced in a study of T cells in Graves' hyperthyroidism and ophthalmopathy. The source material, RNA transcripts, was used to amplify TCR beta CDR3 regions. The study used the HTBI primer set for a first-round RT-PCR of the TCR CDR3. Each CDR3 protein is one row after TCRdb ran MiXCR on the multiplex PCR reads. The sample consists of approximately 380,000 distinct CDR3 sequences, around 18% of them appearing once. The sample was blood. Receptors were obtained from a man between 18 and 35 years old with Graves' ophthalmopathy.

This clonotype showed up many times. The V call is TRBV20-1, the J call TRBJ1-1, with 9 positions matching TRBD1. The ends lost 4 bases at V and 0 bases at J; junction bases unmatched: 9. CDR1 is DFQATT, CDR2 SNEGSKA, per germline (reference sequence). This CDR3 region has 16 residues. In DNA, the CDR3 is TGCAGTGCTATCCGGGACAGGGTGGGGGTGAACACTGAAGCTTTCTTT. It yields the protein CSAIRDRVGVNTEAFF.

There are many counts of this clonotype. The V call is TRBV28, the J call TRBJ1-5; 9 bases fit TRBD1. The V segment lost 7 bases and the J segment 3 bases; nucleotides outside the gene matches: 16. The CDR3 spans 18 residues. CDR1 and CDR2 (germline): MDHEN, SYDVKM. For the CDR3, the DNA is TGTGCCAGCAAGTCCGATACAGGGGGCGCGATAGCCAATCAGCCCCAGCATTTT. Residues: CASKSDTGGAIANQPQHF.

This clonotype was seen ten or more times. This chain uses TRBV7-3 with TRBJ2-1; D unresolved. Germline values: CDR1 SGHTA, CDR2 FQGTGA. Between the trimmed V and J ends, which lost 1 base and 4 bases, there was a span of 8 bases. The CDR3 covers 14 residues. The chain's CDR3 is CASSLRGLYNEQFF. For the CDR3, the DNA is TGTGCCAGCAGCTTAAGGGGTCTTTACAATGAGCAGTTCTTC. Full variable domain (remainder filled in from reference TRBV7-3 and TRBJ2-1): GAGVSQTPSNKVTEKGKYVELRCDPISGHTALYWYRQSLGQGPEFLIYFQGTGAADDSGLPNDRFFAVRPEGSVSTLKIQRTERGDSAVYLCASSLRGLYNEQFFGPGTRLTVL.

This clonotype was counted once. The chain uses TRBV11-2 and TRBJ2-1; 11 bases line up with TRBD2. V lost 4 bases, J lost 3 bases, and 2 bases stayed unmatched. The germline V gene encodes CDR1 SGHAT and CDR2 FQNNGV. The CDR3 covers 15 residues. The CDR3 here is CASSSSGRNYNEQFF. In nucleotides, the CDR3 is TGTGCCAGCAGCTCTAGCGGGAGGAACTACAATGAGCAGTTCTTC.

In its sample, this clonotype was seen many times. The genes are TRBV12-3 or TRBV12-4 and TRBJ1-2; D is ambiguous. V was pared by 5 bases and J by 0 bases, with 22 bases between. This CDR3 is 18 amino acids long. For the CDR3, the DNA is TGTGCCAGCAGTCCTCTTAGGGCTATAAGAAGGACTAACTATGGCTACACCTTC. Translating gives CASSPLRAIRRTNYGYTF.

The gene calls are TRBV2 and TRBJ1-1; D not resolved. The CDR3 length is 13 residues. V lost 2 bases to trimming and J lost 4 bases, with 8 bases between them. Germline CDR1 is SNHLY and CDR2 is FYNNEI. CDR3: CASSELGSTEAFF. The DNA of the CDR3 is TGTGCCAGCAGTGAACTGGGATCCACTGAAGCTTTCTTT.

Many counts were recorded for this clonotype. The gene calls are TRBV11-2 and TRBJ2-5, with D perhaps TRBD2 (7 bases). The germline V gene has CDR1 SGHAT and CDR2 FQNNGV. This CDR3 is built from 16 residues. V was shortened by 1 base and J by 5 bases, with 17 bases between the two germline ends. The CDR3 DNA reads TGTGCCAGCAGCTTAGGTCCCCGGGGGGCTCAGGAGACCCAGTACTTC. Residues: CASSLGPRGAQETQYF.

The rearrangement links TRBV20-1 to TRBJ1-1, with TRBD1 as a possible D gene (5 bases). The CDR3 has 15 amino acids. V lost 5 bases and J lost 0, with 16 bases in between. From germline, CDR1 is DFQATT and CDR2 SNEGSKA (reference sequence). CDR3 sequence: CSARPGATMNTEAFF. CDR3 coding DNA: TGCAGTGCTCGTCCCGGGGCGACCATGAACACTGAAGCTTTCTTT.

As for this clonotype: A much larger clone sits a single nucleotide away, making a read error possible. CDR3 DNA sequence: TGCGCCAGCAGCTTGCGGATCGCAGATACGCGGTATTTT. It codes for CASSLRIADTRYF. The J gene is TRBJ2-3, the V gene TRBV5-1; D unresolved. The CDR3 is made up of 13 amino acids. Germline CDR1 reads SGHRS; CDR2 reads YFSETQ.

The sample holds a few counts of this clonotype. The V gene is TRBV10-3, the J gene TRBJ1-1, with 8 bases identical to TRBD1. This CDR3 region has 15 residues. With 8 bases clipped from V and 4 bases from J, the junction kept 12 bases outside the gene matches. CDR1 ENHRY and CDR2 SYGVKD come from the germline V gene. CDR3: CAISPDREWSTEAFF. DNA of the CDR3: TGTGCCATCTCCCCGGACAGGGAGTGGAGCACTGAAGCTTTCTTT.

The chain combines TRBV19 with TRBJ1-2; 7 bases map to TRBD1. V shed 5 bases, J shed 10 bases, and the junction held 10 bases outside the gene matches. There are 13 residues in the CDR3. Germline V gene sequence: CDR1 LNHDA, CDR2 SQIVND (reference sequence). Here the CDR3 DNA reads TGTGCCAGTAGTCCCCATCAACAGGGGACCTACACCTTC. It encodes CASSPHQQGTYTF.

The chain joins TRBV6-1 to TRBJ2-5, with 11 bases identical to TRBD2. After removal of 2 bases from V and 4 bases from J, the junction contained 0 bases not matched to a gene. This CDR3 comprises 14 residues. Germline values: CDR1 MNHNS, CDR2 SASEGT. CDR3 sequence reads: CASSETSGRETQYF. The CDR3 region has the DNA TGTGCCAGCAGTGAAACTAGCGGGAGAGAGACCCAGTACTTC.

V is TRBV7-2 and J is TRBJ1-5, with 8 bases identical to TRBD1. The CDR3 is 15 residues long. Germline V gene sequence: CDR1 SGHTA, CDR2 FQGNSA. V gave up 4 bases and J gave up 4 bases; unmatched junction bases: 6. The CDR3 sequence is CASSYTGQGNQPQHF. CDR3 nucleotides: TGTGCCAGCAGCTACACTGGACAGGGTAATCAGCCCCAGCATTTT.

The V gene is TRBV11-3, the J gene TRBJ2-1; TRBD1 aligns across 9 bases. Germline V CDR1 and CDR2: SGHNT, YENEEA. This CDR3 contains 15 residues. V lost 2 bases, J lost 6 bases, and 5 bases stayed unmatched. CDR3 coding DNA: TGTGCCAGCAGCTTAAACAGGGGGCAGTTCAATGAGCAGTTCTTC. It is translated as CASSLNRGQFNEQFF.

This clonotype was seen repeatedly, ten times or more. The V and J genes are TRBV2 and TRBJ2-1, with 13 bases lining up with TRBD2. The V and J ends lost 6 bases and 0 bases, in that order; junction bases with no gene match: 17. The germline CDR1 and CDR2 sequences are SNHLY and FYNNEI. The CDR3 is made up of 21 amino acids. The CDR3 spells CASSERTSGGPRGSSYNEQFF. In DNA, the CDR3 is TGTGCCAGCAGCGAAAGGACTAGCGGGGGCCCCAGGGGAAGCTCCTACAATGAGCAGTTCTTC. The full variable domain, rest sourced from reference TRBV2 and TRBJ2-1, is EPEVTQTPSHQVTQMGQEVILRCVPISNHLYFYWYRQILGQKVEFLVSFYNNEISEKSEIFDDQFSVERPDGSNFTLKIRSTKLEDSAMYFCASSERTSGGPRGSSYNEQFFGPGTRLTVL.

The CDR3 here is CASSSKRGGLTGELFF. DNA for the CDR3: TGTGCCAGCAGTTCGAAGCGGGGGGGACTCACCGGGGAGCTGTTTTTT. The chain combines TRBV12-3 or TRBV12-4 with TRBJ2-2; 10 bases map to TRBD2. V shed 4 bases and J 4 bases; nucleotides not matched to a gene: 6. This CDR3 comprises 16 residues.

The genes are TRBV2 and TRBJ2-1, with D hard to call. This CDR3 comprises 13 residues. Germline loops: CDR1 SNHLY, CDR2 FYNNEI. Trimming cost V 4 bases and J 10 bases, with 14 bases left between them. CDR3 residues: CASSGGESEEQFF. The CDR3, as DNA: TGTGCCAGCAGTGGCGGAGAAAGCGAGGAGCAGTTCTTC.

This clonotype was seen more than once but under ten times. The CDR3 carries no conserved terminal phenylalanine or tryptophan, so it likely arises from a read error. This chain uses TRBV7-3 with TRBJ2-5; no clear D gene. Per germline, CDR1 SGHTA and CDR2 FQGTGA. The CDR3 totals 13 residues. Trimming cost V 2 bases and J 5 bases, with 9 bases left between them. CDR3 sequence: CASSLAAYETQYS. CDR3 nucleotides: TGTGCCAGCAGCTTAGCGGCGTACGAGACCCAGTACTCC.

This clonotype was seen ten or more times. This CDR3 reads CASSVGGDNTLEAFF. CDR3 DNA sequence: TGTGCCAGCAGCGTAGGGGGGGACAACACTCTTGAAGCTTTCTTT. The J gene is TRBJ1-1, the V gene TRBV9; D perhaps matches TRBD1 (6 bases). The CDR3 covers 15 residues. The germline CDR1 and CDR2 sequences are SGDLS and YYNGEE. V lost 0 bases and J 7 bases, leaving 16 bases between the germline ends.

This clonotype occurred many times. The rearrangement links TRBV11-2 to TRBJ1-1; D possibly corresponds to TRBD1 (6 bases). V was shortened by 5 bases and J by 3 bases, with 13 bases between the two germline ends. From germline, CDR1 is SGHAT and CDR2 FQNNGV. The CDR3 runs to 14 residues. DNA of the CDR3: TGTGCCAGCAGCCCCCTCCAGGGGTACACTGAAGCTTTCTTT. Its protein is CASSPLQGYTEAFF.

This clonotype was seen many times. The gene calls are TRBV12-3 or TRBV12-4 and TRBJ1-2, with D possibly TRBD1 on 5 matching bases. CDR3 length equals 15 residues. The V gene lost 6 bases and the J gene lost 2 bases, with 16 bases spanning the gap. Here the CDR3 DNA reads TGTGCCAGCAGACGGACCGGGACCCAGAACTATGGCTACACCTTC. This encodes CASRRTGTQNYGYTF.

This chain links TRBV7-6 with TRBJ1-1; D ambiguous. Germline CDR1 is SGHVS and CDR2 is FNYEAQ. The length of the CDR3 is 16 residues. The V gene lost 3 bases and the J gene lost 0 bases, with 14 bases spanning the gap. The CDR3 spells CASSFQKGILNTEAFF. The CDR3 coding sequence is TGTGCCAGCAGCTTCCAAAAGGGCATCTTGAACACTGAAGCTTTCTTT. The full variable domain, with the rest looked up from reference TRBV7-6 and TRBJ1-1, is GAGVSQSPRYKVTKRGQDVALRCDPISGHVSLYWYRQALGQGPEFLTYFNYEAQQDKSGLPNDRFSAERPEGSISTLTIQRTEQRDSAMYRCASSFQKGILNTEAFFGQGTRLTVV.

This clonotype was found many times. Compared with germline, one end of the junction differs, possibly owing to a read error. This chain links TRBV5-1 with TRBJ2-3; 8 positions agree with TRBD1. From germline, CDR1 is SGHRS and CDR2 YFSETQ. This CDR3 comprises 15 residues. CDR3 region: CASSLGQGATDTQYF. CDR3 nucleotide sequence: TGTGCCAGCAGTTTGGGGCAGGGGGCAACAGATACGCAGTATTTT.

This clonotype was detected ten times or more. The rearrangement joins TRBV9 to TRBJ1-1; no clear D gene. CDR1 SGDLS and CDR2 YYNGEE come from the germline V gene. This CDR3 is built from 13 residues. The germline V and J ends were trimmed by 0 bases and 3 bases, with 6 bases remaining between them. The CDR3 DNA is TGTGCCAGCAGCGTAGATGTTTACACTGAAGCTTTCTTT. Residues: CASSVDVYTEAFF.

The gene calls are TRBV10-1 and TRBJ1-2; 9 nucleotides line up with TRBD1. The J segment lost 4 bases and the V segment lost 0 bases, leaving 0 bases of the junction unmatched. The CDR3 totals 14 residues. CDR1 and CDR2 (germline): WNHNN, SYGVQD (reference sequence). The CDR3 sequence is CASSESTGGYGYTF. CDR3 DNA sequence: TGCGCCAGCAGTGAGTCGACAGGGGGCTATGGCTACACCTTC.

This clonotype was seen only a few times. J is TRBJ1-5 and V is TRBV7-9, with TRBD1 identical over 7 bases. CDR3 size: 15 residues. The V gene end was trimmed by 4 bases and the J gene end by 1 base; junction bases not matched to a gene: 4. Looked up from germline, CDR1 is SEHNR and CDR2 is FQNEAQ (reference sequence). CDR3 in amino acids: CASSSTGTSNQPQHF. In DNA form, the CDR3 reads TGTGCCAGCAGCTCGACAGGGACCAGCAATCAGCCCCAGCATTTT.